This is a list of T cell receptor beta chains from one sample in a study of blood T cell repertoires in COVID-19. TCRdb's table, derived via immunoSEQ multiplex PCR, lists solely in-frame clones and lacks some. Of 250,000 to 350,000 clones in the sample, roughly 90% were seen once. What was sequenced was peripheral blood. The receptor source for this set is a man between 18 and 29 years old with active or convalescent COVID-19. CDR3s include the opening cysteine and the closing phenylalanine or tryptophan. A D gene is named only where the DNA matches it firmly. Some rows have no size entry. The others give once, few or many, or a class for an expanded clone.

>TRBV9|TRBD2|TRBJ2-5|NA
CASSVAPGTSGDNRETQYF
TGTGCCAGCAGCGTAGCACCCGGGACTAGCGGGGATAATAGGGAGACCCAGTACTTC
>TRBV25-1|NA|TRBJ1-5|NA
CASRVPRISKQPQHF
TGTGCCAGCAGGGTCCCGAGGATTTCGAAGCAGCCCCAGCATTTT
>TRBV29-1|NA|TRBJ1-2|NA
CSAPLNYGYTF
TGCAGCGCTCCTTTGAACTATGGCTACACCTTC
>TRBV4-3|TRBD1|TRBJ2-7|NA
CASSQGQGAGEQYF
TGCGCCAGCAGCCAAGGACAGGGGGCAGGGGAGCAGTACTTC
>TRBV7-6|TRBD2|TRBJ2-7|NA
CASRSIAGATYEQYF
TGTGCCAGCAGGTCCATAGCGGGGGCAACCTACGAGCAGTACTTC
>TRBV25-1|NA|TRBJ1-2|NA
CASSGDYGVDYGYTF
TGTGCCAGCAGTGGAGACTACGGAGTTGACTATGGCTACACCTTC
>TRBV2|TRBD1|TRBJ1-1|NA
CASRRDRAPEAFF
TGTGCCAGCAGAAGGGACAGGGCTCCTGAAGCTTTCTTT
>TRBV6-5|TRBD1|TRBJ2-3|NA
CASSQPGQITDTQYF
TGTGCCAGCAGTCAACCGGGACAGATAACAGATACGCAGTATTTT
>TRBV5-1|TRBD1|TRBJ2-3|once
CASSLWQGADTQYF
TGCGCCAGCAGCTTGTGGCAGGGGGCAGATACGCAGTATTTT
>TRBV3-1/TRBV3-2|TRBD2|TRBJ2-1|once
CASSQGLAGGPEQFF
TGTGCCAGCAGCCAAGGACTAGCGGGGGGGCCTGAGCAGTTCTTC
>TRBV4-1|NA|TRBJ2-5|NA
CASSQEAGNYGETQYF
TGCGCCAGCAGCCAAGAGGCAGGGAATTACGGGGAGACCCAGTACTTC
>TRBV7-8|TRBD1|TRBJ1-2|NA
CASSPSPGQGMYYGYTF
TGTGCCAGCAGCCCTAGCCCGGGACAGGGAATGTACTATGGCTACACCTTC
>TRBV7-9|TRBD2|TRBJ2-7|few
CASSLDQRGLSYEQYF
TGTGCCAGCAGCTTAGACCAGCGGGGCCTCTCCTACGAGCAGTACTTC
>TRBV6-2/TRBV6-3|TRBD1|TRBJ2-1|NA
CASSYETGYNEQFF
TGTGCCAGCAGTTACGAGACAGGGTACAATGAGCAGTTCTTC
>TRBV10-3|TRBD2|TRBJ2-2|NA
CAISRGTSGGPSANTGELFF
TGTGCCATCAGCAGAGGGACTAGCGGGGGGCCTTCCGCGAACACCGGGGAGCTGTTTTTT
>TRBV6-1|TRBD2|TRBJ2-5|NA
CASSESGAPETQYF
TGTGCCAGCAGTGAAAGCGGGGCTCCAGAGACCCAGTACTTC
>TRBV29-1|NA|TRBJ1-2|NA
CSVVPSTVVLGGYTF
TGCAGCGTTGTCCCATCGACAGTAGTTTTGGGTGGCTACACCTTC
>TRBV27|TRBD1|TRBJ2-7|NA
CASSSGQSYEQYF
TGTGCCAGCAGTTCGGGACAGTCCTACGAGCAGTACTTC
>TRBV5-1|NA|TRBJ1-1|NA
CASTGIRGTEAFF
TGCGCCAGCACTGGGATCCGGGGGACTGAAGCTTTCTTT
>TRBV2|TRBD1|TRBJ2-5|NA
CASTPGQGAQYF
TGTGCCAGCACGCCGGGACAGGGGGCCCAGTACTTC
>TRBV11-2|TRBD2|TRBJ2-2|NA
CASNSGGGTGELFF
TGTGCCAGCAATAGCGGGGGGGGTACCGGGGAGCTGTTTTTT
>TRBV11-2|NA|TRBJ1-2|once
CASSLDGINYGYTF
TGTGCCAGCAGCTTAGACGGGATCAACTATGGCTACACCTTC
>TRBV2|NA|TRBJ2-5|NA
CASTGIQETQYF
TGTGCCAGCACCGGGATCCAAGAGACCCAGTACTTC
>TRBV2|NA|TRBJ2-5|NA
CASRWGPETQYF
TGTGCCAGCAGATGGGGCCCAGAGACCCAGTACTTC
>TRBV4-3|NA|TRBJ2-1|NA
CASSQSGIGQYNEQFF
TGCGCCAGCAGCCAATCTGGTATTGGGCAATACAATGAGCAGTTCTTC
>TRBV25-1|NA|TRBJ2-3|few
CASSDQIRAVGTDTQYF
TGTGCCAGCAGTGACCAAATCAGGGCTGTGGGCACAGATACGCAGTATTTT
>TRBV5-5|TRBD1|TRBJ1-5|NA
CASSSRGTSNSNQPQHF
TGTGCCAGCAGCTCCAGGGGGACATCGAATAGCAATCAGCCCCAGCATTTT
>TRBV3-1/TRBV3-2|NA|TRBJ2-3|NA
CASSQETAVEGPDTQYF
TGTGCCAGCAGCCAAGAGACGGCGGTGGAGGGGCCAGATACGCAGTATTTT
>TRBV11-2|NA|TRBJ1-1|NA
CASSSLVGRETEAFF
TGTGCCAGCAGCAGCTTAGTCGGTAGGGAGACTGAAGCTTTCTTT
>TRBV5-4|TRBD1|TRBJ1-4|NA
CASSLQGALDEKLFF
TGTGCCAGCAGCTTACAGGGGGCGCTTGATGAAAAACTGTTTTTT
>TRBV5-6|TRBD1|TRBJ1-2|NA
CASNREGASVYGYTF
TGTGCCAGCAACCGGGAGGGGGCAAGTGTCTATGGCTACACCTTC
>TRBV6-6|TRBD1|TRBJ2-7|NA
CASSGTGGGYEQYF
TGTGCCAGCAGTGGAACAGGGGGCGGGTACGAGCAGTACTTC
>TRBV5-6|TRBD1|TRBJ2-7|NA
CASSSRTGNPYEQYF
TGTGCCAGCAGCTCACGGACAGGGAATCCCTACGAGCAGTACTTC
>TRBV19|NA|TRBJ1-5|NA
CATQQGSRSNQPQHF
TGTGCCACCCAACAGGGAAGTCGGAGCAATCAGCCCCAGCATTTT
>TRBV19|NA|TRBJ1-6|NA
CASSLGQHYNSPLHF
TGTGCCAGTAGTTTGGGACAACACTATAATTCACCCCTCCACTTT
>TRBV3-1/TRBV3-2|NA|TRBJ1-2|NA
CASSRTDSFLDGYTF
TGTGCCAGCAGCCGGACAGATTCGTTCCTTGATGGCTACACCTTC
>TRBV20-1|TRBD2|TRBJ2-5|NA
CSASILAGEETQYF
TGCAGTGCTAGTATACTAGCGGGGGAAGAGACCCAGTACTTC
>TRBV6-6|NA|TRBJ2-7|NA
CASRPGQSYEQYF
TGTGCCAGCAGGCCAGGGCAATCCTACGAGCAGTACTTC
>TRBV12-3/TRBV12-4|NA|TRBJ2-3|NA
CASRAGADTQYF
TGTGCCAGCAGGGCAGGGGCGGATACGCAGTATTTT
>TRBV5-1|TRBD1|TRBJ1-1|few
CASSWPRQGGTEAFF
TGCGCCAGCAGCTGGCCCCGACAGGGTGGGACTGAAGCTTTCTTT
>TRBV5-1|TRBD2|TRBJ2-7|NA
CASSQGIRTSYGHEQYF
TGCGCCAGCAGCCAAGGAATTAGGACTAGTTACGGCCACGAGCAGTACTTC
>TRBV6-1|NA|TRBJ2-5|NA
CASSEAPRGQETQYF
TGTGCCAGCAGTGAAGCCCCTCGGGGCCAAGAGACCCAGTACTTC
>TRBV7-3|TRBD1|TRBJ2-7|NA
CASSPQTGEAYEQYF
TGTGCCAGCAGCCCCCAGACAGGGGAGGCCTACGAGCAGTACTTC
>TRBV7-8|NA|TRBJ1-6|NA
CASSLGRDSPLHF
TGTGCCAGCAGCTTAGGGAGGGATTCACCCCTCCACTTT
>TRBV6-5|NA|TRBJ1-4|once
CASSYSSVEKLFF
TGTGCCAGCAGTTACTCGTCAGTTGAAAAACTGTTTTTT
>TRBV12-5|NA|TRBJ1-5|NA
CASGTSQGFQPQHF
TGTGCTAGTGGGACCTCACAGGGATTTCAGCCCCAGCATTTT
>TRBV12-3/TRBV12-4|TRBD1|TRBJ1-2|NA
CASSPGTGVGYTF
TGTGCCAGCAGCCCCGGCACAGGGGTAGGCTACACCTTC
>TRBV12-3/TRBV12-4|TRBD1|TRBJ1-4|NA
CASSPDRVGKLFF
TGTGCCAGCAGCCCCGACAGGGTCGGAAAACTGTTTTTT
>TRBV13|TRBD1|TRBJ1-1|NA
CASSLGSGGTEAFF
TGTGCCAGCAGCTTAGGATCAGGGGGCACTGAAGCTTTCTTT
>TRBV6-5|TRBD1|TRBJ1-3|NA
CASSTDRGRNTIYF
TGTGCCAGCAGTACCGACAGGGGTAGGAACACCATATATTTT
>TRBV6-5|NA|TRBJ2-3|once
CASSYYSNADTQYF
TGTGCCAGCAGTTACTATTCAAATGCAGATACGCAGTATTTT
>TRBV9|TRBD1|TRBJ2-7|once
CASSMGQGGYEQYF
TGTGCCAGCAGCATGGGACAGGGGGGCTACGAGCAGTACTTC
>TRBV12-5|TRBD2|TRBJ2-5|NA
CASGFRGLAGEFQETQYF
TGTGCTAGTGGTTTTAGGGGACTAGCGGGAGAATTTCAAGAGACCCAGTACTTC
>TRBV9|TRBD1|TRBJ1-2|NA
CASSPSGQSDYGYTF
TGTGCCAGCAGCCCCTCGGGACAGAGTGACTATGGCTACACCTTC
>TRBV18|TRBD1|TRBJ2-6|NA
CASSPSAGGAYALTF
TGTGCCAGCTCACCATCGGCAGGGGGTGCCTACGCCCTGACTTTC